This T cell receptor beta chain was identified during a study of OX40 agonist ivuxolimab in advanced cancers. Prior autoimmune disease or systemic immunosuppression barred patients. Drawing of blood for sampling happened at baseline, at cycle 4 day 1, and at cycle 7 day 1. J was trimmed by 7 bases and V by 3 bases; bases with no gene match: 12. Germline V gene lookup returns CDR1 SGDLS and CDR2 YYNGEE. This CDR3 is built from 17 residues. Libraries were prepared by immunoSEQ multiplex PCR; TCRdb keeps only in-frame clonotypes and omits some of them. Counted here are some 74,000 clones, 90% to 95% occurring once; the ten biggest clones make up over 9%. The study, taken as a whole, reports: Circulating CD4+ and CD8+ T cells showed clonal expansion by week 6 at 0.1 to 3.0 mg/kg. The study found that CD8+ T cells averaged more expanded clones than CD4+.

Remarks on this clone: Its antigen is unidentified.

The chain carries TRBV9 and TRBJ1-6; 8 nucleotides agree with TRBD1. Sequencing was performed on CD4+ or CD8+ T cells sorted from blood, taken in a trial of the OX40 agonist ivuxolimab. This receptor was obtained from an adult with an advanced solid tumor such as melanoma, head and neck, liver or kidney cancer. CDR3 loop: CASSASPGGQVNSPLHF. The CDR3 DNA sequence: TGTGCCAGCAGCGCTTCCCCCGGGGGACAGGTAAATTCACCCCTCCACTTT.